A selection of T cell receptor beta chains follows, all from one sample in a study of T-cell reconstitution after alpha-beta-depleted transplantation in children. MiXCR was run by TCRdb on the PCR reads, yielding one entry per CDR3 protein. The table shows over 150,000 distinct CDR3 sequences, with 5.5% to 7% occurring only once. The sequencing used PBMCs, collected before TCRalphabeta/CD19-depleted stem cell transplant. These receptors all stem from a girl under three years old with combined immunodeficiency, due to receive a stem cell transplant. CDR3s include the opening cysteine and the closing phenylalanine or tryptophan. The order of the fields is CDR3 DNA, CDR3 protein, D gene, V gene, J gene, clone size. D genes are given only for firm matches. Clone size is shown for a subset of rows, as once, few, many or a class of expanded clone.

TGCAGTGCTCGTGGAGTGACCCAGGGTATCTCCTATAATTCACCCCTCCACTTT	CSARGVTQGISYNSPLHF	NA	TRBV20-1	TRBJ1-6	many
TGCGCCAGCAGCCAAGATCCGACGGTCACCGGGGAGCTGTTTTTT	CASSQDPTVTGELFF	NA	TRBV4-3	TRBJ2-2	many
TGTGCCAGCAGCCTTGATGGGGGGGGGAGCTCCTACGAGCAGTACTTC	CASSLDGGGSSYEQYF	TRBD2	TRBV5-8	TRBJ2-7	NA
TGCGCCAGCAGCTTTTTGCTCCCGACGACAGGGCATTACTACGAGCAGTACTTC	CASSFLLPTTGHYYEQYF	TRBD1	TRBV5-1	TRBJ2-7	many
TGTGCCAGCAGCTTACTAACAGGGGGCGCAGAGACCCAGTACTTC	CASSLLTGGAETQYF	TRBD1	TRBV5-4	TRBJ2-5	many
TGTGCCAGCAGCTCGGCGACAGGGTTAATTGAGCAGTTCTTC	CASSSATGLIEQFF	TRBD1	TRBV5-6	TRBJ2-1	many
TGTGCCAGCAGCTTAGCGCCCGCCTGGCTAGCGGGGCTATACGAGCAGTACTTC	CASSLAPAWLAGLYEQYF	TRBD2	TRBV7-2	TRBJ2-7	NA
TGCGCCAGCAAGGCCTGGGACACTGAAGCTTTCTTT	CASKAWDTEAFF	NA	TRBV5-1	TRBJ1-1	many
TGCAGTGCTATCCTCCCTTCGAACACCGGGGAGCTGTTTTTT	CSAILPSNTGELFF	NA	TRBV20-1	TRBJ2-2	many
TGCAGTGCTGGGGATACGCAGTATTTT	CSAGDTQYF	NA	TRBV20-1	TRBJ2-3	many
TGTGCCAGCAGTTTATCCCCCGGCAGGACTGAAGCTTTCTTT	CASSLSPGRTEAFF	NA	TRBV28	TRBJ1-1	many
TGTGCCAGCAGCCAAGGGACTAGCCGCTACAATGAGCAGTTCTTC	CASSQGTSRYNEQFF	TRBD2	TRBV3-1	TRBJ2-1	many
TGTGCCAGCAGCGTCGGGACTAGCTCCGAGCAGTACTTC	CASSVGTSSEQYF	TRBD2	TRBV9	TRBJ2-7	many
TGTGCCAGCAGCTTCCTCAGCGGGAGCTCCTACAATGAGCAGTTCTTC	CASSFLSGSSYNEQFF	TRBD2	TRBV7-2	TRBJ2-1	many
TGTGCCAGCAGCTTCCGCCAGGCGAGCTCCTACGAGCAGTACTTC	CASSFRQASSYEQYF	NA	TRBV7-9	TRBJ2-7	many
TGTGCCACCAGCAGAGTATATAGCGGGAGCAACAATGAGCAGTTCTTC	CATSRVYSGSNNEQFF	TRBD2	TRBV15	TRBJ2-1	many
TGTGCCAGCAGCTTAGCCCTAAGGACAGATACGCAGTATTTT	CASSLALRTDTQYF	NA	TRBV11-2	TRBJ2-3	many
TGCGCCAGCAGCCAAGATCGCAGGTTACTCGACACCGGGGAGCTGTTTTTT	CASSQDRRLLDTGELFF	NA	TRBV4-3	TRBJ2-2	few
TGCGCCAGCAGCTTGGCAGTTGTAGCGGGAGCGGGCGAGCAGTACTTC	CASSLAVVAGAGEQYF	TRBD2	TRBV5-1	TRBJ2-7	many
TGTGCCAGCAGTCTCCTAACCGGGGAGCTGTTTTTT	CASSLLTGELFF	NA	TRBV27	TRBJ2-2	few
TGTGCCAGCAGCTTACGGAGGAGCTCCTACGAGCAGTACTTC	CASSLRRSSYEQYF	NA	TRBV7-2	TRBJ2-7	medium-sized
TGCAGCGTTGAAGATCTGGAGACAGGGGTTGTGGATACGCAGTATTTT	CSVEDLETGVVDTQYF	TRBD1	TRBV29-1	TRBJ2-3	many
TGTGCCAGCAGCGTAGCTTGGATAGCGGCCTATGGGGAGCTGTTTTTT	CASSVAWIAAYGELFF	NA	TRBV9	TRBJ2-2	many
TGTGCCAGCAGCCAAGGCCCGCACGGATCCTACGAGCAGTACTTC	CASSQGPHGSYEQYF	NA	TRBV14	TRBJ2-7	many
TGTGCCAGCAGCTTAGTTGCTAGCGGGCCACCCTACAATGAGCAGTTCTTC	CASSLVASGPPYNEQFF	TRBD2	TRBV7-2	TRBJ2-1	few
TGTGCCAGCAGCGTAGGGGAAGGCTACGAGCAGTACTTC	CASSVGEGYEQYF	NA	TRBV9	TRBJ2-7	many
TGTGCCAGCAGGGCAGGGGGACCCACAGATACGCAGTATTTT	CASRAGGPTDTQYF	TRBD1	TRBV6-4	TRBJ2-3	many
TGTGCCAGCAGCTTGGGGGCAGCTAACTATGGCTACACCTTC	CASSLGAANYGYTF	NA	TRBV7-9	TRBJ1-2	NA
TGTGCCAGCAGTTTAATGGGACTAGCGGGGACAATCTACAATGAGCAGTTCTTC	CASSLMGLAGTIYNEQFF	TRBD2	TRBV12-3/TRBV12-4	TRBJ2-1	many
TGTGCCAGCAGCCTCGGACTAGCGTGGGTCAATGAGCAGTTCTTC	CASSLGLAWVNEQFF	TRBD2	TRBV13	TRBJ2-1	many
TGTGCCAGCAGTTTACAGGAGGGACAGCCCCAGCATTTT	CASSLQEGQPQHF	NA	TRBV12-3/TRBV12-4	TRBJ1-5	NA